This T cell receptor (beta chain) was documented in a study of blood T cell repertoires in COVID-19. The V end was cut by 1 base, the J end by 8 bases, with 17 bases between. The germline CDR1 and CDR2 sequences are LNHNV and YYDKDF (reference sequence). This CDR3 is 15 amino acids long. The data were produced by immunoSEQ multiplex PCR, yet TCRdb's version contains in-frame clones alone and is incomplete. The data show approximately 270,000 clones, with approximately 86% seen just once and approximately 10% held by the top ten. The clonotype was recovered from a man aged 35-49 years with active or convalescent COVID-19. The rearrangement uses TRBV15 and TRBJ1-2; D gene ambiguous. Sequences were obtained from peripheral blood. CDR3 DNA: TGTGCCACCAGCAGAGGGCGGGGAGGACTTTTAGGCTACACCTTC. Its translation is CATSRGRGGLLGYTF.